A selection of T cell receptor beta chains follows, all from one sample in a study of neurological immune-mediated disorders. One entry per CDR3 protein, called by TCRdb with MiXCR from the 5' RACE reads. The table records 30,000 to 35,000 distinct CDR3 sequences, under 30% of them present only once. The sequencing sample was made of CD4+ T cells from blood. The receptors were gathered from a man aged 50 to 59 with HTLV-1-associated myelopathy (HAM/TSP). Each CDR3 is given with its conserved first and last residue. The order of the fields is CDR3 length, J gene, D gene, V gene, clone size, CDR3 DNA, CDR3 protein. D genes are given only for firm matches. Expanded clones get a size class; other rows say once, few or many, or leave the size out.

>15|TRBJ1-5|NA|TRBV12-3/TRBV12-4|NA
TGTGCCAGCAGTTTATCCCGACAGAGAAATCAGCCCCAGCATTTT
CASSLSRQRNQPQHF
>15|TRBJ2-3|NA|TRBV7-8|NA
TGTGCCAGCAGCCGTGGGCTATATGGGACAGATACGCAGTATTTT
CASSRGLYGTDTQYF
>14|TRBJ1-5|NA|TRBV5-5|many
TGTGCCAGCAGCTTGGTTGTCATAGGACAGCCCCAGCATTTT
CASSLVVIGQPQHF
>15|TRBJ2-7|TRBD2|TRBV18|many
TGTGCCAGCTCCCTCGGGGAGGGTGTCGGAAACGAGCAGTACTTC
CASSLGEGVGNEQYF
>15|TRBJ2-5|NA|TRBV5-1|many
TGCGCCAGCAGCTTGGGAACCACAATTAAAGAGACCCAGTACTTC
CASSLGTTIKETQYF
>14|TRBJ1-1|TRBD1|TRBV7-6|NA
TGTGCCAGCAGCTTAGTCGGACAGGTTGGGGAAGCTTTCTTT
CASSLVGQVGEAFF
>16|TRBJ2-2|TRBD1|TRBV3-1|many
TGTGCCAGCAGCCAAGGGACAGGGGGGAACACCGGGGAGCTGTTTTTT
CASSQGTGGNTGELFF
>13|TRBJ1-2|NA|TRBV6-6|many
TGTGCCAGCAGCGGGACGGCTAACTATGGCTACACCTTC
CASSGTANYGYTF
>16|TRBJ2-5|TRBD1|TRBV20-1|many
TGCAGTGCTACTCACTCCCGGGACAGGGGTCAAGAGACCCAGTACTTC
CSATHSRDRGQETQYF
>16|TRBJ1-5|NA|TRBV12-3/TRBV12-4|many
TGTGCCAGCAGTCCCCGAGAGGGGACCCGCAATCAGCCCCAGCATTTT
CASSPREGTRNQPQHF
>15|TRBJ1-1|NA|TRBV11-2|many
TGTGCCAGCAGCCCGGGGTTTCCCATGAACACTGAAGCTTTCTTT
CASSPGFPMNTEAFF
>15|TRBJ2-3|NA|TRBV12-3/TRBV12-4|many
TGTGCCAGCAGGGACTCCTTGATTAGCACAGATACGCAGTATTTT
CASRDSLISTDTQYF
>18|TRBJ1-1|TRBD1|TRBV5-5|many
TGTGCCAGCAGCTTTACCGGGACAGGGGGCTTTATGAACACTGAAGCTTTCTTT
CASSFTGTGGFMNTEAFF
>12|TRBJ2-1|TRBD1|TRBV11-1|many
TGTGCCAGCAGCGTCGGGACAGGGTACGAGTTCTTC
CASSVGTGYEFF
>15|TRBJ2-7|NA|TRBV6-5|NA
TGTGCCAGCAGCGAAACCCCGGGACATCTCTACGAGCAGTACTTC
CASSETPGHLYEQYF
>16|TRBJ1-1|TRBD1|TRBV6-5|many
TGTGCCAGCAGTTACCTCTCGGGACAGGGGGGCACTGAAGCTTTCTTT
CASSYLSGQGGTEAFF
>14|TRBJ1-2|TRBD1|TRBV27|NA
TGTGCCAGCAGTTTTAGTGCAGGGGGGTATGGCTACACCTTC
CASSFSAGGYGYTF
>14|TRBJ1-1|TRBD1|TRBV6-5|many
TGTGCCAGCAGTTCACAGGGGGGAAGAACTGAAGCTTTCTTT
CASSSQGGRTEAFF
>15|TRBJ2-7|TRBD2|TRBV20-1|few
TGCAGTGCTAGCGCCACCGGGACTAGTGGTTACGAGCAGTACTTC
CSASATGTSGYEQYF
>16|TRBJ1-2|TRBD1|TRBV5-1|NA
TGCGCCAGCAGCTTGGCCGGTCCCGGGACAGGGAATGGCTACACCTTC
CASSLAGPGTGNGYTF
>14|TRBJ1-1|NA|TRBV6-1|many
TGTGCCAGCAGTGTTCAGATGGGGAGTGCTGAAGCTTTCTTT
CASSVQMGSAEAFF
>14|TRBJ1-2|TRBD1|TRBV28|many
TGTGCCAGCAGCCTCACTCGACAGGGCGGTGGCTACACCTTC
CASSLTRQGGGYTF
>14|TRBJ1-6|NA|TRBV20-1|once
TGCAGTGCACAACGGGAAGGGCCGAATTCACCCCCCCACTTT
CSAQREGPNSPPHF
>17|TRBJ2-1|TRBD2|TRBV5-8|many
TGTGCCAGCAGCTTAATTAGCGGGAGCCTCTCCTACAATGAGCAGTTCTTC
CASSLISGSLSYNEQFF
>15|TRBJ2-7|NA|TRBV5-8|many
TGTGCCAGCAGCTCCATCAGGGTTAAAGCCTACGAGCAGTACTTC
CASSSIRVKAYEQYF
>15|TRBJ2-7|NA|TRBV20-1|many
TGCAGTGCTTCCGATACTAGCCGGCTCAAATACGAGCAGTACTTC
CSASDTSRLKYEQYF
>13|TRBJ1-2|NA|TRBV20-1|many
TGCAGTGCTAGAGATTCCGCAGAGTACGGCTACACCTTC
CSARDSAEYGYTF
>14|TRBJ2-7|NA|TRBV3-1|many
TGTGCCAGCAGCCTCGTCGAGGGCAGCTCCGAGCAGTACTTC
CASSLVEGSSEQYF
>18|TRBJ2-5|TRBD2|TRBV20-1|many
TGCAGTGCTAGACTAATCGCGACTAGCGGGGTGAGGCAAGAGACCCAGTACTTC
CSARLIATSGVRQETQYF
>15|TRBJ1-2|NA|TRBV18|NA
TGTGCCAGCTCACCCCGACAGGAGTTGGGCTATGGCTACACCTTC
CASSPRQELGYGYTF
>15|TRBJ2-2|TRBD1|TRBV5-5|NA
TGTGCCAGCTGGGGACAGGGCCGGAACACCGGGGAGCTGTTTTTT
CASWGQGRNTGELFF
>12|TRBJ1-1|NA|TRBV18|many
TGTGCCAGCTCACTACAGGTAACTGAAGCTTTCTTT
CASSLQVTEAFF
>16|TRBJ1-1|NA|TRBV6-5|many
TGTGCCAGCATCATTAGGGTAGGGGGTATGAACACTGAAGCTTTCTTT
CASIIRVGGMNTEAFF
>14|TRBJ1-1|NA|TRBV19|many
TGTGCCAGTAGTCAGAGGGAGCTTAACACTGAAGCTTTCTTT
CASSQRELNTEAFF
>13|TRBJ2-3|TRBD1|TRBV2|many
TGTGCCAGCAACGGACAGGGAAGAGATACGCAGTATTTT
CASNGQGRDTQYF
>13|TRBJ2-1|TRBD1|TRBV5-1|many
TGCGCCAGCAGCTTGGCGAGGGGGCGGGAGCAGTTCTTC
CASSLARGREQFF
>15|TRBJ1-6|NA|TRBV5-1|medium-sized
TGCGCCAGCAGCTTGTCCGGGGACACACCTTCACCCCTCCACTTT
CASSLSGDTPSPLHF
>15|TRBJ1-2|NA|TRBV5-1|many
TGCGCCAGCAGCTTGGCCTGGCGGAGGGAAGTCGGCTACACCTTC
CASSLAWRREVGYTF
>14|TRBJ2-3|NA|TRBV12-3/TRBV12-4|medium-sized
TGTGCCAGCAGTTCCTCCTTGACGGAAGATACGCAGTATTTT
CASSSSLTEDTQYF
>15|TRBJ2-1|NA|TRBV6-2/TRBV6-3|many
TGTGCCAGCAGTTCCGCGGGGGCTAGGGGCAATGAGCAGTTCTTC
CASSSAGARGNEQFF
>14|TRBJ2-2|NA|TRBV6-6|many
TGTGCCAGCAGTAGGACGGTAAACACCGGGGAGCTGTTTTTT
CASSRTVNTGELFF
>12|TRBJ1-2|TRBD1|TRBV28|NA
TGTGCCAGCAGCTCTACAGGGGGCGGCTACACCTTC
CASSSTGGGYTF
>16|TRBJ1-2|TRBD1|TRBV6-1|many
TGTGCCAGCAGTGAAGCCGGGACAGGACTTCCCTATGGCTACACCTTC
CASSEAGTGLPYGYTF
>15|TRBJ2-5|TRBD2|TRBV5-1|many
TGCGCCAGCAGCCAGGGGACTAGCTTGACGGAGACCCAGTACTTC
CASSQGTSLTETQYF
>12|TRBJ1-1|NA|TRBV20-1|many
TGCAGTGCTAGAGTAGGGGTCACTGAAGCTTTCTTT
CSARVGVTEAFF
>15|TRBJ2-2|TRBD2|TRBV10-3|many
TGTGCCATCGGGGCGGGAGATGGAGGAGGCGGGGAGCTGTTTTTT
CAIGAGDGGGGELFF
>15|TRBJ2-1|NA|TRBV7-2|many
TGTGCCAGCAGCCCCTCAGGGCCCTCCAGGAATGAGCAGTTCTTC
CASSPSGPSRNEQFF
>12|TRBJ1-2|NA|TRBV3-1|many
TGTGCCAGCAGCCAGGACCACGGTGGCTACACCTTC
CASSQDHGGYTF
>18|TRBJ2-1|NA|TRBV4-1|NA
TGCGCCAGCAGCCAAGATCAGGGGCTAGCGCACCGTTACAATGAGCAGTTCTTC
CASSQDQGLAHRYNEQFF
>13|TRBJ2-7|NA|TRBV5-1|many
TGCGCCAGCAGCTTGTCTGGGACGTACGAGCAGTACTTC
CASSLSGTYEQYF
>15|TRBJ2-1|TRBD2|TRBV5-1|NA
TGCGCCAGCAGCCGGACTAGCGGGGGGGTCAATGAGCAGTTCTTC
CASSRTSGGVNEQFF
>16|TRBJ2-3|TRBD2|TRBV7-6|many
TGTGCCAGCAGCGGGTTAGCGGGGGCCTCCACAGATACGCAGTATTTT
CASSGLAGASTDTQYF
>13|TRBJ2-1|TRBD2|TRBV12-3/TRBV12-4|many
TGTGCCAGCGATAGCGGGGCCAACAATGAGCAGTTCTTC
CASDSGANNEQFF
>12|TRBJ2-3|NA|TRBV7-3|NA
TGTGCCAGCAGCTCAGGGGCCGATACGCAGTATTTT
CASSSGADTQYF
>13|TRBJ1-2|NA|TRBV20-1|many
TGCAGTGCAAAGCTTTACAGGGCGGGAGGCTACACCTTC
CSAKLYRAGGYTF